These T cell receptor beta chains were read from a single sample in a study of T cell responses to AZD1222 COVID-19 vaccine. Clones were sequenced by immunoSEQ multiplex PCR, and TCRdb holds only the in-frame ones, with some missing. The sample lists tens of thousands of clones, roughly 85% seen once, with about 6.1% in the top ten. The sequencing used peripheral blood, collected 28 days after the second AZD1222 dose. Every receptor here comes from an adult who received the AZD1222 COVID-19 vaccine. Both conserved end residues are part of each CDR3. The order of the fields is V gene, J gene, CDR3 protein.

TRBV18	TRBJ1-6	CASSVGTSDSPLHF
TRBV7-2	TRBJ1-2	CASSSPRGRGAYGYTF
TRBV19	TRBJ1-5	CASSLMTGNQPQHF
TRBV9	TRBJ1-1	CASSVGQGIGNTEAFF
TRBV28	TRBJ2-1	CASSLAGASSYNEQFF
TRBV28	TRBJ1-1	CASIPRRGMNTEAFF
TRBV4-3	TRBJ2-3	CASSQAQGGTDTQYF
TRBV10-3	TRBJ2-5	CAISERETQYF
TRBV15	TRBJ2-7	CATSRGPGQGTDEQYF
TRBV7-2	TRBJ2-5	CASSSGTSMGVWETQYF
TRBV6-5	TRBJ1-1	CASSPGLNTEAFF
TRBV7-8	TRBJ2-3	CASSSQGLFTDTQYF
TRBV7-8	TRBJ2-1	CASSLDRGLNEQFF
TRBV6-5	TRBJ2-4	CASSYALAGVGGIQYF
TRBV5-1	TRBJ2-2	CASSPLLGESGELFF
TRBV19	TRBJ2-5	CASTPPRGVETQYF
TRBV4-1	TRBJ2-7	CASSQGARLYEQYF
TRBV5-6	TRBJ2-7	CASSRTTGHEQYF
TRBV11-3	TRBJ2-5	CASSSAGGETQYF
TRBV15	TRBJ1-1	CATSREARMNTEAFF
TRBV9	TRBJ2-1	CASRQDGGEQFF
TRBV4-3	TRBJ1-6	CASSQEGPGSNSPLHF
TRBV5-1	TRBJ2-7	CASSLGSPRDRGGEQYF